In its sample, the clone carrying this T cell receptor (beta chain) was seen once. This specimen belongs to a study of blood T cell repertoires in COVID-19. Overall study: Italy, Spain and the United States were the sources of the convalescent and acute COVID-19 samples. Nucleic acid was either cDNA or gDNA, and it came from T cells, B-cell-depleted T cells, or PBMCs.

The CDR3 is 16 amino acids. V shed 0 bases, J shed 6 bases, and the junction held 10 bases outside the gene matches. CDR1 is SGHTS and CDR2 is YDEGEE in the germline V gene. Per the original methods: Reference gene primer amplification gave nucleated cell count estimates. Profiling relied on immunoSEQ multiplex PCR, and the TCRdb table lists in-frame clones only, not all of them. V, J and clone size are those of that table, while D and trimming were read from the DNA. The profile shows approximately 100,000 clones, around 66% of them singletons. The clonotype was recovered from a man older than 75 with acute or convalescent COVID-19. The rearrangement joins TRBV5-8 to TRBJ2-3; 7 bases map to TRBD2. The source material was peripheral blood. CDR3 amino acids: CASSLAGSGGMDTQYF. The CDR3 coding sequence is TGTGCCAGCAGCTTGGCGGGCTCGGGGGGAATGGATACGCAGTATTTT.